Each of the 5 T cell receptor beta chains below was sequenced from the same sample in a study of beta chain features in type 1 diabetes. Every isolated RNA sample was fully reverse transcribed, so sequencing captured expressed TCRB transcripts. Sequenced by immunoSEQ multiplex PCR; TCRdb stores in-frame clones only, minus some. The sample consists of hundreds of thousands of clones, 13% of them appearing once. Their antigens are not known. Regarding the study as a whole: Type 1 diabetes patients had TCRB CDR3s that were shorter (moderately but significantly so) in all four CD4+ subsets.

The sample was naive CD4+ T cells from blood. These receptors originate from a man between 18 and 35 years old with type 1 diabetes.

CDR3 amino acids: CAWSVGNYYGYTF. Written as DNA, the CDR3 is TGTGCCTGGAGTGTTGGAAACTACTATGGCTACACCTTC. The chain combines TRBV30 with TRBJ1-2; D gene uncertain. The germline gives CDR1 GTSNPN, CDR2 SVGIG (reference sequence). Deletions cut 0 bases from V and 3 bases from J, with 8 bases between. CDR3 size: 13 residues.

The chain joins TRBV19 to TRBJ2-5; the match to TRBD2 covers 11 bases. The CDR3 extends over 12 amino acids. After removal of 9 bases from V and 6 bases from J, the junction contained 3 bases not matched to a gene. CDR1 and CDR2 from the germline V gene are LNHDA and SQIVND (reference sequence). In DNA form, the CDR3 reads TGTGCCAGAACTAGCGGGGGTAAGACCCAGTACTTC. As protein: CARTSGGKTQYF.

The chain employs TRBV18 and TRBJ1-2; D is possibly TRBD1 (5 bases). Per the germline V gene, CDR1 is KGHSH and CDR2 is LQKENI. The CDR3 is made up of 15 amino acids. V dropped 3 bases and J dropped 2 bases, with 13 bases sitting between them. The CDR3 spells CASSPGAEANYGYTF. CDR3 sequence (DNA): TGTGCCAGCTCACCCGGGGCTGAAGCAAACTATGGCTACACCTTC.

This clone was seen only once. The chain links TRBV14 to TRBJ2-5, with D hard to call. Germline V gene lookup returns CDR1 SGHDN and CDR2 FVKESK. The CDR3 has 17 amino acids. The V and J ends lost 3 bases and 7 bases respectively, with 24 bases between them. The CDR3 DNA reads TGTGCCAGCAGCCAGTTAGGGTGGAAAAGGCAAGAAGGGACCCAGTACTTC. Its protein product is CASSQLGWKRQEGTQYF.

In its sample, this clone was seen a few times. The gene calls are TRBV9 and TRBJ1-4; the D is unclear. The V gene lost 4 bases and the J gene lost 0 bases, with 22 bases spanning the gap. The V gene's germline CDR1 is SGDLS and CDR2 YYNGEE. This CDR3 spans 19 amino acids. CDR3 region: CASSLSAGGVGATNEKLFF. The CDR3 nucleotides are TGTGCCAGCAGCCTCAGCGCGGGTGGGGTTGGGGCAACTAATGAAAAACTGTTTTTT.